The text below deals with one T cell receptor beta chain. Survey-level immunoSEQ sequencing profiled the TCR beta repertoire. Method: immunoSEQ multiplex PCR; TCRdb's copy keeps in-frame clones and lacks some. Of nearly 70,000 clones detected, about 94% appear once; the ten largest clones hold approximately 4.4%. This CDR3 spans 16 amino acids. V trimming: 1 base; J trimming: 9 bases; junction bases outside the gene matches: 8. The germline CDR1 and CDR2 sequences are SGHRS and YFSETQ. This chain joins TRBV5-1 and TRBJ1-6, with TRBD1 identical over 9 bases. This sequence was found in a man aged 40-49 years with rheumatoid arthritis. Specimen: PBMCs. CDR3 DNA sequence: TGCGCCAGCAGCTTGTTGCAGGGACAGGGCGGTTCACCCCTCCACTTT. Residues: CASSLLQGQGGSPLHF.